This is a list of T cell receptor beta chains from one sample in a study of blood T cell repertoires in COVID-19. Clones were read by immunoSEQ multiplex PCR, and TCRdb kept only the in-frame ones, dropping some. The sample yields 70,000 to 80,000 clones, roughly 83% seen once. Input material: peripheral blood. All receptors come from a man older than 75 with acute or convalescent COVID-19. The CDR3 runs from the conserved cysteine through the conserved F or W. D genes are given only for firm matches. Size tells how often a clone was seen (once, few, many) or the class of an expanded clone, and some rows leave it out.

J: TRBJ2-3
size: .
D: .
V: TRBV19
DNA: TGTGCCAGTAGTTCAGTCAGGGGAGATACGCAGTATTTT
CDR3: CASSSVRGDTQYF

J: TRBJ1-3
size: once
D: .
V: TRBV7-8
DNA: TGTGCCAGCAGCTTAGAAATCGGAGGGTACTCTGGAAACACCATATATTTT
CDR3: CASSLEIGGYSGNTIYF

J: TRBJ2-5
size: .
D: TRBD2
V: TRBV29-1
DNA: TGCAGCGTTGATTCGGGAGGGCCCCCCGAGACCCAGTACTTC
CDR3: CSVDSGGPPETQYF

J: TRBJ2-1
size: once
D: .
V: TRBV7-2
DNA: TGTGCCAGCAGCTTGCGGGCGGGACAGACCAACAATGAGCAGTTCTTC
CDR3: CASSLRAGQTNNEQFF

J: TRBJ2-2
size: .
D: TRBD1
V: TRBV29-1
DNA: TGCAGCGTTGGGGCGACAGGGACCGGGGAGCTGTTTTTT
CDR3: CSVGATGTGELFF

J: TRBJ2-3
size: .
D: TRBD2
V: TRBV9
DNA: TGTGCCAGCAGCTCCCGGGGGGGAAGTCTCCGCACAGATACGCAGTATTTT
CDR3: CASSSRGGSLRTDTQYF

J: TRBJ1-4
size: once
D: .
V: TRBV7-9
DNA: TGTGCCAGCAGCATAGGCGGACAGATAAATGAAAAACTGTTTTTT
CDR3: CASSIGGQINEKLFF

J: TRBJ1-5
size: .
D: .
V: TRBV6-6
DNA: TGTGCCAGCAGTTACGGGGCGGGCAATCAGCCCCAGCATTTT
CDR3: CASSYGAGNQPQHF

J: TRBJ1-4
size: .
D: .
V: TRBV7-2
DNA: TGTGCCAGCAGCTTAGTCCGGGACATTGGGGAAAAACTGTTTTTT
CDR3: CASSLVRDIGEKLFF

J: TRBJ1-4
size: .
D: TRBD1
V: TRBV12-3/TRBV12-4
DNA: TGTGCCAGCAGTCGGACAGGGGAAAAACTGTTTTTT
CDR3: CASSRTGEKLFF

J: TRBJ1-2
size: .
D: .
V: TRBV6-2/TRBV6-3
DNA: TGTGCCAGCAGTTACAGATTCGGGGGTTATGGCTACACCTTC
CDR3: CASSYRFGGYGYTF

J: TRBJ1-3
size: .
D: TRBD1
V: TRBV5-1
DNA: TGCGCCAGCAGCTTAGGGACAGCAGGAAACACCATATATTTT
CDR3: CASSLGTAGNTIYF

J: TRBJ1-1
size: .
D: .
V: TRBV7-3
DNA: TGTGCCAGCAGCTTCAGGCCCAACACTGAAGCTTTCTTT
CDR3: CASSFRPNTEAFF

J: TRBJ2-3
size: .
D: .
V: TRBV19
DNA: TGTGCCAGTCAGGGGCCAGATACGCAGTATTTT
CDR3: CASQGPDTQYF

J: TRBJ2-7
size: once
D: TRBD1
V: TRBV11-2
DNA: TGTGCCAGCAGCTATGGGGGGAGCACAGGGGGTCACGAGCAGTACTTC
CDR3: CASSYGGSTGGHEQYF

J: TRBJ2-2
size: .
D: TRBD1
V: TRBV11-2
DNA: TGTGCCAGCAGCTTAGACGCGGGACAGGGGTCCGGGGAGCTGTTTTTT
CDR3: CASSLDAGQGSGELFF

J: TRBJ1-2
size: few
D: .
V: TRBV7-2
DNA: TGTGCCAGCAGCTTAGTGGGGGGGCCCGACGGTGACTATGGCTACACCTTC
CDR3: CASSLVGGPDGDYGYTF

J: TRBJ1-1
size: .
D: .
V: TRBV9
DNA: TGTGCCAGCAGTGGACAGATGAACACTGAAGCTTTCTTT
CDR3: CASSGQMNTEAFF

J: TRBJ1-1
size: few
D: TRBD1
V: TRBV4-3
DNA: TGCGCCAGCAGCCAATCCAGTTGGGACAGGGGGAACACTGAAGCTTTCTTT
CDR3: CASSQSSWDRGNTEAFF

J: TRBJ1-2
size: .
D: .
V: TRBV19
DNA: TGTGCCAGTAGTGAGAGGGCGAGCTATGGCTACACCTTC
CDR3: CASSERASYGYTF

J: TRBJ1-3
size: .
D: .
V: TRBV29-1
DNA: TGCAGCACTAGGGAGTCTGGAAACACCATATATTTT
CDR3: CSTRESGNTIYF

J: TRBJ2-7
size: .
D: TRBD2
V: TRBV28
DNA: TGTGCCAGCAGCCAGGTGGGACTAGCGGGAGGAGACGAGCAGTACTTC
CDR3: CASSQVGLAGGDEQYF

J: TRBJ2-2
size: few
D: .
V: TRBV5-6
DNA: TGTGCCAGCAGCTTGGAACGGATGAGGAACGCCGGGGAGCTGTTTTTT
CDR3: CASSLERMRNAGELFF

J: TRBJ1-2
size: .
D: TRBD1
V: TRBV7-3
DNA: TGTGCCAGCAGCCCACAACAGGGGGCAAACTATGGCTACACCTTC
CDR3: CASSPQQGANYGYTF

J: TRBJ1-1
size: .
D: .
V: TRBV19
DNA: TGTGCCAGTAGTAGCCACCTAAACACTGAAGCTTTCTTT
CDR3: CASSSHLNTEAFF